Sequencing of this T cell receptor (beta chain) was carried out in a study of blood T cell repertoires in COVID-19. Trimming removed 0 bases from V and 3 bases from J, with 12 bases in between. CDR3 length equals 16 residues. From germline, CDR1 is MDHEN and CDR2 SYDVKM. The method was immunoSEQ multiplex PCR; TCRdb's version includes in-frame clones alone and lacks a portion of them. The sample lists about 100,000 clones; about 90% were seen once. The specimen was peripheral blood. The V call is TRBV28, the J call TRBJ2-1; D might be TRBD1 (6 bases). The sequence came from a man under 40 in a cohort sampled during active COVID-19. The CDR3 here is CASSLWGDTFYNEQFF. CDR3 in DNA: TGTGCCAGCAGTTTATGGGGGGACACCTTCTACAATGAGCAGTTCTTC.